This record looks at one T cell receptor beta chain sequence and its context. Germline lookup yields CDR1 MDHEN and CDR2 SYDVKM. V dropped 6 bases and J dropped 0 bases, with 15 bases sitting between them. This CDR3 spans 15 amino acids. The sample originates from a study of blood T cell repertoires in COVID-19. Background on the study: The origin of the acute and convalescent COVID-19 samples was the United States, Italy and Spain. T cells, B-cell-depleted T cells, or PBMCs provided the cDNA or gDNA that served as material.

Original processing methods: Estimates of nucleated cell counts were drawn from the amplification of reference gene primers. Sequencing used immunoSEQ multiplex PCR; TCRdb keeps in-frame clones, though not all of them. That table supplies the V and J calls and clone size; D and trimming were determined from the DNA. This sample has roughly 40,000 clones, with around 86% found just once. Sequenced material: peripheral blood. This receptor was taken from a man aged 50-60 years in a cohort sampled during active COVID-19. The chain carries TRBV28 and TRBJ2-7, with D perhaps matching TRBD2 (6 bases). CDR3 protein: CASRPGTGSSYEQYV. The CDR3 nucleotides are TGTGCCAGCAGGCCCGGGACTGGGAGCTCCTACGAGCAGTACGTC.